This record covers a single T cell receptor beta chain. The antigen is not known. Pooling was applied to second doses at about 4 or about 12 weeks. The sample belongs to a study of T cell responses to AZD1222 COVID-19 vaccine. Whole-study findings and limits: Baseline antibody screening turned up just a handful of seropositive AZD1222 recipients. Clonal diversity may have been underestimated, and the donors were mostly white British, with more females than males.

Using immunoSEQ multiplex PCR, the repertoire was profiled, and TCRdb retains in-frame clones only, with some absent. The data contain about 160,000 clones, more than 90% of them seen just once; the ten biggest clones take up approximately 3.4%. This specimen was peripheral blood, taken 28 days after the second AZD1222 dose. This clonotype was obtained from an adult who received the AZD1222 COVID-19 vaccine.

Written as DNA, the CDR3 is TGTGCCAGCAGCCCCAGTAGCGGGAGCCCGGACGAGCAGTACTTC. This gives the protein CASSPSSGSPDEQYF. The chain links TRBV7-2 to TRBJ2-7; 9 positions match TRBD2. Germline CDR1 SGHTA, CDR2 FQGNSA. The CDR3 sequence is 15 residues long. J lost 5 bases, V lost 5 bases, and 10 bases had no gene match.